This TCR beta chain was recorded in a study of cytomegalovirus exposure and HLA in healthy donors. This clone was picked up one time. The protocol was immunoSEQ multiplex PCR, while the TCRdb copy is restricted to in-frame clones and leaves out a portion. The sample shows 95,000 to 150,000 clones, about 93% of them seen only once. The germline V gene has CDR1 MGHRA and CDR2 YSYEKL. This CDR3 contains 18 residues. With V trimmed by 5 bases and J by 5 bases, 18 bases remained unmatched. Sequencing used PBMCs. This receptor was identified in a young woman in good health and CMV-seronegative. The J gene is TRBJ2-5, the V gene TRBV4-1, with 9 bases identical to TRBD2. DNA for the CDR3: TGCGCCAGCAGCTTTTTTATCCCGGGACTAGCCGTCAGCGAGACCCAGTACTTC. Translated: CASSFFIPGLAVSETQYF.